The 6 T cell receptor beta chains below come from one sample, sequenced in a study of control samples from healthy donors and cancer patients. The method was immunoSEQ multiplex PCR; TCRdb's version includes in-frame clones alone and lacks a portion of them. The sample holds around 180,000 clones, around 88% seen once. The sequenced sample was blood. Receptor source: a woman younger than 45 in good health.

In DNA, the CDR3 is TGTGCCAGCGGACAGATCTCCTACAATGAGCAGTTCTTC. Protein product: CASGQISYNEQFF. The V call is TRBV28, the J call TRBJ2-1; D perhaps matches TRBD1 (6 bases). V lost 8 bases and J lost 0, with 8 bases in between. Germline loops: CDR1 MDHEN, CDR2 SYDVKM. The CDR3 runs to 13 residues.

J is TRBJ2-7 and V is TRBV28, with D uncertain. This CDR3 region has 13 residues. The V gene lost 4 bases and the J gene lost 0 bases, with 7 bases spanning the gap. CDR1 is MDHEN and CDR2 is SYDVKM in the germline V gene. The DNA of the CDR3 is TGTGCCAGCAGTTACTTAAGCTCCTACGAGCAGTACTTC. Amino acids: CASSYLSSYEQYF. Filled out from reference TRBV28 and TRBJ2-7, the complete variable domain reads DVKVTQSSRYLVKRTGEKVFLECVQDMDHENMFWYRQDPGLGLRLIYFSYDVKMKEKGDIPEGYSVSREKKERFSLILESASTNQTSMYLCASSYLSSYEQYFGPGTRLTVT.

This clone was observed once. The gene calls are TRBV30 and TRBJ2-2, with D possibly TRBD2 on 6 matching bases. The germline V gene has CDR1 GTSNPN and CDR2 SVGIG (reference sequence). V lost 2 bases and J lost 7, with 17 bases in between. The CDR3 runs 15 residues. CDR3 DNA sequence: TGTGCCTGGAGTATCCCGGGACTCACGGACGGGGAGCTGTTTTTT. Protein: CAWSIPGLTDGELFF. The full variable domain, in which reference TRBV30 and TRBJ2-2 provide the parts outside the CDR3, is SQTIHQWPATLVQPVGSPLSLECTVEGTSNPNLYWYRQAAGRGLQLLFYSVGIGQISSEVPQNLSASRPQDRQFILSSKKLLLSDSGFYLCAWSIPGLTDGELFFGEGSRLTVL.

The CDR3 nucleotides are TGTGCCAGCAGCCCAGGTGGTTTGGGCGAGACCCAGTACTTC. Amino acids: CASSPGGLGETQYF. This rearrangement joins TRBV9 to TRBJ2-5, with D uncertain. The CDR3 sequence is 14 residues long. The germline V and J ends were trimmed by 4 bases and 5 bases, with 15 bases remaining between them. The germline gives CDR1 SGDLS, CDR2 YYNGEE. Using reference TRBV9 and TRBJ2-5 for the parts outside the CDR3, the full variable domain is DSGVTQTPKHLITATGQRVTLRCSPRSGDLSVYWYQQSLDQGLQFLIQYYNGEERAKGNILERFSAQQFPDLHSELNLSSLELGDSALYFCASSPGGLGETQYFGPGTRLLVL.

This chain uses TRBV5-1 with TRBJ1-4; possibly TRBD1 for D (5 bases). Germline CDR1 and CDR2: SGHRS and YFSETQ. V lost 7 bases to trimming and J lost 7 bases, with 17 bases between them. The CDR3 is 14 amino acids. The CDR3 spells CASGQGLSGEKLFF. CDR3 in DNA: TGCGCCAGCGGCCAGGGCCTTTCGGGTGAAAAACTGTTTTTT.

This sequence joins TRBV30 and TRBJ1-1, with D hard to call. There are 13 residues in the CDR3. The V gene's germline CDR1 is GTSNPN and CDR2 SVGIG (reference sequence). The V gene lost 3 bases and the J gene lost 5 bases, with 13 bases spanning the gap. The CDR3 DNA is TGTGCCTGGAGCCCTACTGGGTGGACTGAAGCTTTCTTT. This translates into CAWSPTGWTEAFF.